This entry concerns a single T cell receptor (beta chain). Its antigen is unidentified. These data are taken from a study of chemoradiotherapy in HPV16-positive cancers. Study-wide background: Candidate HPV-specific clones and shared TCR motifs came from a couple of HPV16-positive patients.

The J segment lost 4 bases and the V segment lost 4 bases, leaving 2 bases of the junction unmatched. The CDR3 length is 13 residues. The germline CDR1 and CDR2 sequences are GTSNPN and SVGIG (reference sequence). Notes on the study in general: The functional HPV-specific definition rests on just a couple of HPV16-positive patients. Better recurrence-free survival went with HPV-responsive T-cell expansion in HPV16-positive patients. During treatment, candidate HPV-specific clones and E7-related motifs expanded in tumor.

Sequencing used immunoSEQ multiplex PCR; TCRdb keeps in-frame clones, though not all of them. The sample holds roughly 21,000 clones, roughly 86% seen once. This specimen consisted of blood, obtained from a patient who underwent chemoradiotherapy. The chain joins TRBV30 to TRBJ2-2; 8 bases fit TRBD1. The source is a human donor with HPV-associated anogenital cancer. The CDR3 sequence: CAWNRGSTGELFF. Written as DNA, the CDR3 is TGTGCCTGGAACAGGGGGTCCACCGGGGAGCTGTTTTTT.